The next 21 T cell receptor beta chains were all read from a single sample in a study of cytomegalovirus exposure and HLA in healthy donors. With 60 Vbeta and 13 Jbeta primers, the PCR was carried out. Profiled with immunoSEQ multiplex PCR; TCRdb holds only in-frame clones, not every one. The table lists roughly 150,000 clones, 85% of them singletons. The sequenced material came from PBMCs. These receptors were collected from a boy aged 2-9 years in good health and CMV-seronegative.

The chain combines TRBV5-5 with TRBJ2-1; 9 nucleotides match TRBD2. The V and J ends lost 4 bases and 5 bases, in that order; junction bases with no gene match: 10. The CDR3 extends over 16 amino acids. The germline gives CDR1 SGHKS, CDR2 YYEKEE (reference sequence). In DNA, the CDR3 is TGTGCCAGCAGCGCACAACCGGGACTAGCTCACAATGAGCAGTTCTTC. Translating it yields CASSAQPGLAHNEQFF.

A few counts support this clone. This chain joins TRBV6-6 and TRBJ2-7; D perhaps matches TRBD2 (5 bases). Trimming removed 0 bases from V and 6 bases from J, with 9 bases in between. Germline assignment: CDR1 MNHNY and CDR2 SVGAGI (reference sequence). The CDR3 is 13 residues long. The CDR3 region is CASSYSAGGEQYF. Here the CDR3 DNA reads TGTGCCAGCAGTTACTCGGCAGGAGGCGAGCAGTACTTC.

The chain employs TRBV9 and TRBJ1-1; D uncertain. This CDR3 comprises 13 residues. The V and J ends lost 2 bases and 4 bases respectively, with 9 bases between them. Germline V gene sequence: CDR1 SGDLS, CDR2 YYNGEE. The CDR3 region is CASSVSGGTEAFF. For the CDR3, the DNA is TGTGCCAGCAGCGTTAGTGGTGGCACTGAAGCTTTCTTT.

The chain is built from TRBV18 and TRBJ1-1; a possible D gene is TRBD1 (5 bases). Trimming shortened V by 3 bases and J by 7 bases, and 9 bases separated the two germline ends. CDR3 length equals 12 residues. From germline, CDR1 is KGHSH and CDR2 LQKENI. The CDR3 coding sequence is TGTGCCAGCTCACCGCAGGGTGATGAAGCTTTCTTT. Translation: CASSPQGDEAFF.

The rearrangement uses TRBV5-8 and TRBJ2-7, with D possibly being TRBD2 (5 bases). CDR1 and CDR2 (germline): SGHTS, YDEGEE. Trimming took off 6 bases at V and 7 bases at J, with 14 bases between the two ends. The CDR3 extends over 12 amino acids. CDR3 loop: CASTEGVDEQYV. In nucleotides, the CDR3 is TGTGCCAGCACCGAGGGAGTTGATGAGCAGTACGTC.

This chain links TRBV29-1 with TRBJ1-2; 9 positions agree with TRBD1. This CDR3 is built from 13 residues. Trimming cost V 6 bases and J 2 bases; bases outside gene matches: 4. Germline V gene data show CDR1 as SQVTM and CDR2 as ANQGSEA. CDR3 DNA sequence: TGCAGCGTGAGGGACAGGGCGAACTATGGCTACACCTTC. It encodes CSVRDRANYGYTF.

The chain couples TRBV7-9 to TRBJ2-1, with TRBD1 identical over 9 bases. Losses at the gene ends were 3 bases for V and 2 bases for J; bases not matched to a gene: 5. In germline, CDR1 is SEHNR, CDR2 FQNEAQ (reference sequence). The CDR3 is 16 amino acids. CDR3 sequence: CASSLPGTGPYNEQFF. The DNA of the CDR3 is TGTGCCAGCAGCTTGCCCGGGACAGGGCCCTACAATGAGCAGTTCTTC. Full variable domain (remainder filled in from reference TRBV7-9 and TRBJ2-1): DTGVSQNPRHKITKRGQNVTFRCDPISEHNRLYWYRQTLGQGPEFLTYFQNEAQLEKSRLLSDRFSAERPKGSFSTLEIQRTEQGDSAMYLCASSLPGTGPYNEQFFGPGTRLTVL.

The chain links TRBV10-3 to TRBJ2-7, with 9 bases aligning to TRBD2. V gave up 11 bases and J gave up 2 bases; unmatched junction bases: 7. Germline CDR1 reads ENHRY; CDR2 reads SYGVKD. The CDR3 is 13 residues long. Here the CDR3 DNA reads TGTGCCTCAGCGGGAGGTCCCCCCTACGAGCAGTACTTC. Amino acid sequence: CASAGGPPYEQYF.

CDR3 protein: CATSTGDRAGEELFF. CDR3 bases: TGTGCCACCAGCACTGGGGACAGGGCTGGGGAGGAGCTGTTTTTT. The J gene is TRBJ2-2, the V gene TRBV15; 9 bases map to TRBD1. Germline CDR1 LNHNV, CDR2 YYDKDF (reference sequence). The CDR3 loop spans 15 amino acids. V shed 4 bases, J shed 10 bases, and the junction held 10 bases outside the gene matches.

The rearrangement uses TRBV6-1 and TRBJ2-2; TRBD1 matches 8 bases. This CDR3 is 15 amino acids long. Per the germline V gene, CDR1 is MNHNS and CDR2 is SASEGT. The J segment lost 3 bases and the V segment lost 4 bases, leaving 4 bases of the junction unmatched. The CDR3 region is CASSGQGIYTGELFF. CDR3 nucleotide sequence: TGTGCCAGCAGTGGACAGGGGATATACACCGGGGAGCTGTTTTTT.

This clone was detected once. The chain employs TRBV5-4 and TRBJ2-1; 9 bases agree with TRBD2. The length of the CDR3 is 15 residues. Germline V gives CDR1 SGHNT, CDR2 YYREEE (reference sequence). The trim removed 2 bases at V and 7 bases at J, leaving 7 bases unmatched. The CDR3 DNA sequence: TGTGCCAGCAGCTTAGAGGGGCTAGCGGGAAATGAGCAGTTCTTC. Its protein is CASSLEGLAGNEQFF.

The chain joins TRBV18 to TRBJ1-2, with a tentative D call TRBD1 (6 bases). V was clipped by 6 bases and J by 10 bases, with 21 bases between them. Germline-derived CDR1 and CDR2 are KGHSH and LQKENI. The CDR3 is made up of 14 amino acids. The CDR3 loop is CASSKAGVPFLYTF. CDR3 in DNA: TGTGCCAGCTCGAAGGCAGGGGTACCCTTTCTCTACACCTTC.

The V call is TRBV9, the J call TRBJ2-1; 11 positions match TRBD2. The CDR3 runs to 16 residues. The germline V gene has CDR1 SGDLS and CDR2 YYNGEE. V trimming: 3 bases; J trimming: 6 bases; junction bases outside the gene matches: 8. CDR3 nucleotides: TGTGCCAGCAGCGCCCCACTAGCGGGAGAGATCAATGAGCAGTTCTTC. It translates to CASSAPLAGEINEQFF.

This chain joins TRBV28 and TRBJ2-7, with a possible D match to TRBD2 (5 bases). CDR3 size: 14 residues. CDR1 is MDHEN and CDR2 is SYDVKM in the germline V gene. V was shortened by 5 bases and J by 2 bases, with 13 bases between the two germline ends. DNA of the CDR3: TGTGCCAGCAGTCCCCTGCCGGGAACCTACGAGCAGTACGTC. As protein: CASSPLPGTYEQYV.

The gene calls are TRBV5-1 and TRBJ2-1, with 14 bases aligning to TRBD2. CDR1 and CDR2 from the germline V gene are SGHRS and YFSETQ. Trimming removed 0 bases from V and 10 bases from J; junction bases left unmatched: 6. This CDR3 has 16 amino acids. Here the CDR3 reads CASSLGLAGGPGEQFF. The CDR3 bases are TGCGCCAGCAGCTTGGGACTAGCGGGAGGGCCGGGGGAGCAGTTCTTC.

This chain connects TRBV5-1 to TRBJ1-4; D uncertain. The CDR3 consists of 14 residues. Germline loops: CDR1 SGHRS, CDR2 YFSETQ. The V and J ends lost 2 bases and 4 bases respectively, with 9 bases between them. CDR3 DNA: TGCGCCAGCAGCTTCAGTTCCCTTAATGAAAAACTGTTTTTT. Translating gives CASSFSSLNEKLFF. The full variable domain, rest sourced from reference TRBV5-1 and TRBJ1-4, is KAGVTQTPRYLIKTRGQQVTLSCSPISGHRSVSWYQQTPGQGLQFLFEYFSETQRNKGNFPGRFSGRQFSNSRSEMNVSTLELGDSALYLCASSFSSLNEKLFFGSGTQLSVL.

Worth noting for this clone: The conserved phenylalanine or tryptophan normally closing the CDR3 is absent here, so this likely arose from a read error. The V call is TRBV28, the J call TRBJ1-1; D uncertain. Germline values: CDR1 MDHEN, CDR2 SYDVKM. The CDR3 spans 15 residues. The V and J ends lost 5 bases and 5 bases respectively, with 18 bases between them. CDR3 sequence (DNA): TGTGCCAGCAGTCTCACCGGGGAGGGAGAAACTGAAGCTTTCCTT. Translation: CASSLTGEGETEAFL.

A single count supports this clone. The chain links TRBV6-1 to TRBJ2-3; D gene ambiguous. V shed 1 base and J shed 9 bases, with 14 bases lying between them. Germline V gene data show CDR1 as MNHNS and CDR2 as SASEGT. CDR3 length: 14 amino acids. DNA for the CDR3: TGTGCCAGCAGTGAAGTACTCAGGCCTCGGACGCAGTATTTT. It encodes CASSEVLRPRTQYF.

The chain carries TRBV15 and TRBJ2-7; TRBD2 aligns across 9 bases. This CDR3 contains 15 residues. V trimming: 5 bases; J trimming: 2 bases; junction bases outside the gene matches: 7. Germline CDR1 LNHNV, CDR2 YYDKDF (reference sequence). CDR3 DNA: TGTGCCACCAGCGCTCAGCGGGAGGCTACCTACGAGCAGTACTTC. As protein: CATSAQREATYEQYF.

The chain couples TRBV28 to TRBJ2-3; D remains unclear. Per the germline V gene, CDR1 is MDHEN and CDR2 is SYDVKM. Trimming removed 5 bases from V and 10 bases from J, with 16 bases in between. The CDR3 loop spans 13 amino acids. The CDR3 DNA sequence: TGTGCCAGCAGTCCAACGACTTCTAGGCCGCAGTATTTT. As protein: CASSPTTSRPQYF.

V is TRBV29-1 and J is TRBJ2-2, with 7 bases identical to TRBD2. Trimming took 5 bases from V and 0 from J; bases not matched to a gene: 6. This CDR3 has 15 residues. CDR1 SQVTM and CDR2 ANQGSEA come from the germline V gene. CDR3 nucleotide sequence: TGCAGCGTTTCTCTCCTAGCGGCGAACACCGGGGAGCTGTTTTTT. It codes for CSVSLLAANTGELFF.